The clone carrying this T cell receptor (beta chain) was recorded only once. These data are taken from a study of cytomegalovirus exposure and HLA in healthy donors. This PCR relied on a set of 60 Vbeta primers and 13 Jbeta primers. TCRdb keeps only in-frame clones here, not all; method: immunoSEQ multiplex PCR. The sample has more than 100,000 clones, approximately 64% seen once; the top ten hold 3% to 4%. The specimen sequenced was PBMCs. This TCR derives from a woman aged 45 to 65 in good health and CMV-seronegative.

CDR3 region: CASRVDRGYEQYF. CDR3 bases: TGTGCCAGCAGGGTCGACAGGGGGTACGAGCAGTACTTC. The chain uses TRBV6-5 and TRBJ2-7; 9 nucleotides align to TRBD1. This CDR3 contains 13 residues. CDR1 is MNHEY and CDR2 is SVGAGI in the germline V gene. V was pared by 6 bases and J by 4 bases, with 4 bases of the junction left unmatched.